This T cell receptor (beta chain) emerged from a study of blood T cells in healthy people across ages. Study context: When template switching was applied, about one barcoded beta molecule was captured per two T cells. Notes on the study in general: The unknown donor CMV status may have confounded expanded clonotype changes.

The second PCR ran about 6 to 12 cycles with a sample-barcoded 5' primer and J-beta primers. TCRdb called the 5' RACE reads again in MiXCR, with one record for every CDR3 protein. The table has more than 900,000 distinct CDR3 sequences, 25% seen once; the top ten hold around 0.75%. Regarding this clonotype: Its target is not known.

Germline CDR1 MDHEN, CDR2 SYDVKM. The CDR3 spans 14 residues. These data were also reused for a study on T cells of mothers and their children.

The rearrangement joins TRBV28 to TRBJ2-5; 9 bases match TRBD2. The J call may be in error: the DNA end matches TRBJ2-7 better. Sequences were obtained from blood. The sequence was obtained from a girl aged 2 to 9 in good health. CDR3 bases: TGTGCCAGCAGTGGACTAGCGCCTTCCTACGAGCAGTACTTC. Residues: CASSGLAPSYEQYF.